This entry describes one T cell receptor beta chain. Its antigen is undetermined. These data are taken from a study of CD8 T cells in Susac syndrome. General study points: It was acknowledged by the study that relatively few individuals were included in its TCR sequencing and HLA analysis.

Random-hexamer reverse transcription was applied to roughly 0.45 to 1 ug RNA. Amplification of TCR beta CDR3 by immunoSEQ multiplex PCR spanned 54 Vbeta and 13 Jbeta. A single record per CDR3 protein comes from TCRdb applying MiXCR to the immunoSEQ multiplex PCR reads. The sample shows roughly 200,000 distinct CDR3 sequences, around 96% of them seen only once. Trimming removed 7 bases at V and 4 bases at J, with 8 bases between. The CDR3 sequence is 13 residues long. CDR1 is LNHDA, CDR2 SQIVND, per germline (reference sequence). This clonotype was sampled from a human donor with multiple sclerosis. The specimen sequenced was CD8+ T cells from PBMCs. The chain joins TRBV19 to TRBJ1-6; D is perhaps TRBD1 (5 bases). CDR3 sequence: CASTGSYNSPLHF. CDR3 bases: TGTGCCAGTACAGGGTCGTATAATTCACCCCTCCACTTT. The full variable domain, completed using reference TRBV19 and TRBJ1-6, is DGGITQSPKYLFRKEGQNVTLSCEQNLNHDAMYWYRQDPGQGLRLIYYSQIVNDFQKGDIAEGYSVSREKKESFPLTVTSAQKNPTAFYLCASTGSYNSPLHFGNGTRLTVT.